The clone carrying this T cell receptor beta chain turned up a few times. Its antigen is still unknown. Each donor gave approximately 9.5 milliliters of peripheral blood. Total RNA, at least 5 micrograms per sample, came from PBMCs. The record originates from a study of blood T cells in healthy people across ages. Together with a sample-barcoded 5' primer, a J-beta primer mix was included in a second PCR lasting about 7 to 11 cycles. One entry per CDR3 protein, called by TCRdb with MiXCR from the 5' RACE reads. Of some 1.5 million distinct CDR3 sequences in the sample, roughly two fifths were seen once. Germline V gives CDR1 MNHEY, CDR2 SMNVEV (reference sequence). V was cut by 10 bases and J by 4 bases, with 13 bases left in between. CDR3 length equals 12 residues. Study findings and constraints: Strong correlation existed between TCR beta diversity and naive T cell percentage. Donor CMV status, an unknown factor, possibly confounded changes in expanded clonotypes.

The specimen sequenced was blood. This clonotype was obtained from a woman aged 18 to 35 in good health. The chain recombines TRBV27 with TRBJ2-5; TRBD2 is a possible D gene (5 bases). CDR3 region: CATTDLGETQYF. DNA of the CDR3: TGTGCCACGACGGACTTAGGAGAGACCCAGTACTTC.